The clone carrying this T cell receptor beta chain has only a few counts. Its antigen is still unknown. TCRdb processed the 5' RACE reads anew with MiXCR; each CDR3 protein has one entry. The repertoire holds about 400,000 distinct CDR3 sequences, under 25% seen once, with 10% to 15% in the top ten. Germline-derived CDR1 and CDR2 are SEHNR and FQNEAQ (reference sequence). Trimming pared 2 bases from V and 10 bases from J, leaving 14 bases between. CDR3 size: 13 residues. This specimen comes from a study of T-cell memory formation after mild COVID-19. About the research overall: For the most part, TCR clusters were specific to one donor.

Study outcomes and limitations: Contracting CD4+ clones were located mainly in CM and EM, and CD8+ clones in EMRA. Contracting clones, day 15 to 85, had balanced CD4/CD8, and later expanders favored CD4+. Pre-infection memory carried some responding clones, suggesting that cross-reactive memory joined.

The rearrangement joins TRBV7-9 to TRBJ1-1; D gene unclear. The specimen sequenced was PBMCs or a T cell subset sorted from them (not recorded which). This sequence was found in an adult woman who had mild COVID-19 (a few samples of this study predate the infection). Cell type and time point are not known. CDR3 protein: CASSLTGWPVAFF. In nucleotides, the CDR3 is TGTGCCAGCAGCTTAACTGGGTGGCCTGTAGCTTTCTTT.